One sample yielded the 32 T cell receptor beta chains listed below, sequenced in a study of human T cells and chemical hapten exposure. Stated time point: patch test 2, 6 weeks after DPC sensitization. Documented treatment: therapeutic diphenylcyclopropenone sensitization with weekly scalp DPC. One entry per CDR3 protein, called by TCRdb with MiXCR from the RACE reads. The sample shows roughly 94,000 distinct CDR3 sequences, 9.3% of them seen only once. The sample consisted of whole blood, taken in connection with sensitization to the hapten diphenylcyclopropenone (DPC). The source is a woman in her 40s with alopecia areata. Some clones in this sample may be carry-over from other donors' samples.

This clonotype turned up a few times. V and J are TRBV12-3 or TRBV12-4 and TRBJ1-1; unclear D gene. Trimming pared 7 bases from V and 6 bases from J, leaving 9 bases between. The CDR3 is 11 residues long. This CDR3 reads CASTTGAEAFF. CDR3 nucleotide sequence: TGTGCCAGCACCACGGGCGCTGAAGCTTTCTTT.

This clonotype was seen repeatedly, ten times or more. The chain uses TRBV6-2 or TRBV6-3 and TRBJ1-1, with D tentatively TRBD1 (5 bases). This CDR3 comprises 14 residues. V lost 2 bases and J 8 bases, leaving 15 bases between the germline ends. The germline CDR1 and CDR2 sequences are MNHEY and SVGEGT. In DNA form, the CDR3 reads TGTGCCAGCAGTTACGTGGGGGAGGGTAGCGAAGCTTTCTTT. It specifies CASSYVGEGSEAFF.

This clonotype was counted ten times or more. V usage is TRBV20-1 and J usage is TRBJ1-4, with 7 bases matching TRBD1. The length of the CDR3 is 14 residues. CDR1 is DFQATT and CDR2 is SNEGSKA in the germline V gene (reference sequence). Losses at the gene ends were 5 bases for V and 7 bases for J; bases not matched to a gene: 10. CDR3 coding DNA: TGCAGTGCTTACCACAGGGGCGGGGGTGAAAAACTGTTTTTT. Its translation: CSAYHRGGGEKLFF.

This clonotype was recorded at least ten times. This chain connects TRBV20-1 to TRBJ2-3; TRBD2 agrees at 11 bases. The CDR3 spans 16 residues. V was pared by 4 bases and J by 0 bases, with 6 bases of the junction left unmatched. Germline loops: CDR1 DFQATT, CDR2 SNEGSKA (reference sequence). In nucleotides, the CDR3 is TGCAGTGCTACTTTGCCTAGCGGGAGGAGCACAGATACGCAGTATTTT. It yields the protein CSATLPSGRSTDTQYF.

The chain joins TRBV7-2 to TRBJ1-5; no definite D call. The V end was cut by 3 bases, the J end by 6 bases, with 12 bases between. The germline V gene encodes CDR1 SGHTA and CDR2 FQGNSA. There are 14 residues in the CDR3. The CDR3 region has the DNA TGTGCCAGCAGCTTCCGGGCCGACGGTCAGCCCCAGCATTTT. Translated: CASSFRADGQPQHF.

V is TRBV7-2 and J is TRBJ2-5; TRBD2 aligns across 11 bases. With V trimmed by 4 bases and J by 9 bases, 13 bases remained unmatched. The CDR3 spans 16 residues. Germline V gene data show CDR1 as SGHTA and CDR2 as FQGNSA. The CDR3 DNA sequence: TGTGCCAGCAGCTCGAGACACCGGACTAGCGGGCGCGCCCAGTACTTC. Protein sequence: CASSSRHRTSGRAQYF.

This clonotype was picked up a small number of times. The CDR3 sequence: CASSLSAASNYGYTF. CDR3 nucleotide sequence: TGTGCCAGCAGCTTATCGGCAGCCTCTAACTATGGCTACACCTTC. The rearrangement links TRBV7-9 to TRBJ1-2; no firm D call. V was trimmed by 2 bases and J by 0 bases, leaving 10 bases between them. The CDR3 spans 15 residues. Germline assignment: CDR1 SEHNR and CDR2 FQNEAQ (reference sequence).

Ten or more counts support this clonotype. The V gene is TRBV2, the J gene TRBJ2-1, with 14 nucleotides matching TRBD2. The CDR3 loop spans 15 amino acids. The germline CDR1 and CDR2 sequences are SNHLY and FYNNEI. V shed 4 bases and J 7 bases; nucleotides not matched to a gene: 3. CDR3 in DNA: TGTGCCAGCAGTGGAGGACTAGCGGGAGGTAATGAGCAGTTCTTC. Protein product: CASSGGLAGGNEQFF.

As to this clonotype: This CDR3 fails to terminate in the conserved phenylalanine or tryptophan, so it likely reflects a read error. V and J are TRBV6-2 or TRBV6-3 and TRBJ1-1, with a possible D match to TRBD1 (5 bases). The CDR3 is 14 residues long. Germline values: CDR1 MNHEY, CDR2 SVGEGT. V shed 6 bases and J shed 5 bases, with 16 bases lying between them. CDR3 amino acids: CASRRGDPGTEAFL. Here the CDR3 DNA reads TGTGCCAGCAGGAGAGGGGACCCGGGGACTGAAGCTTTCCTT.

CDR3 in DNA: TGTGCCAGCAGGAGGGGTGGCTCCTATAATTCACCCCTCCACTTT. Residues: CASRRGGSYNSPLHF. This sequence joins TRBV6-5 and TRBJ1-6; tentatively, D is TRBD1 (5 bases). This CDR3 comprises 15 residues. Germline assignment: CDR1 MNHEY and CDR2 SVGAGI. Trimming took off 6 bases at V and 0 bases at J, with 9 bases between the two ends.

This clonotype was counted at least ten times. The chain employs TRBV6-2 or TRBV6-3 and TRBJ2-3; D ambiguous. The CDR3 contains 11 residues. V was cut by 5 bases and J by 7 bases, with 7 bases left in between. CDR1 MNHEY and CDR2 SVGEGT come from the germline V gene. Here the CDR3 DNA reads TGTGCCAGCAGTGCGGCTAATACGCAGTATTTT. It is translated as CASSAANTQYF.

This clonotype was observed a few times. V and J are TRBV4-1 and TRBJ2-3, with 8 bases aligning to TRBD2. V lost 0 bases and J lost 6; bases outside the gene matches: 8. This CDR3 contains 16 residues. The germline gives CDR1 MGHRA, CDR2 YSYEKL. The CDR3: CASSQDPSGPGDTQYF. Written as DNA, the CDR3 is TGCGCCAGCAGCCAAGATCCTAGCGGGCCAGGGGATACGCAGTATTTT.

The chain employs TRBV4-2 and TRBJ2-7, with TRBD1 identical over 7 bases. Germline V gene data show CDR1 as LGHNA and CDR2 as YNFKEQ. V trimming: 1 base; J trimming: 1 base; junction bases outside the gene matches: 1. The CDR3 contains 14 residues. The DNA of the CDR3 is TGTGCCAGCAGCCAAGGACAGGGTTCCTACGAGCAGTACTTC. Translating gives CASSQGQGSYEQYF.

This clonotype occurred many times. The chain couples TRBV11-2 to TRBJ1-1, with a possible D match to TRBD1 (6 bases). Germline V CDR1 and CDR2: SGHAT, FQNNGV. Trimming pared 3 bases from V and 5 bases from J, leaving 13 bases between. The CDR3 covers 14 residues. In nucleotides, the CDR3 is TGTGCCAGCAGCTTGAGGGGGGTGTCGACTGAAGCTTTCTTT. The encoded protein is CASSLRGVSTEAFF.

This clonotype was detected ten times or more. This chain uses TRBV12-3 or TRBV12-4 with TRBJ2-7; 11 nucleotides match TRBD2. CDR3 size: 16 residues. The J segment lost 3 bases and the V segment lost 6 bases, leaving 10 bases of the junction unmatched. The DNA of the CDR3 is TGTGCCAGCAGCCACCGTAGCGGGAGGGCACTCTACGAGCAGTACTTC. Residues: CASSHRSGRALYEQYF.

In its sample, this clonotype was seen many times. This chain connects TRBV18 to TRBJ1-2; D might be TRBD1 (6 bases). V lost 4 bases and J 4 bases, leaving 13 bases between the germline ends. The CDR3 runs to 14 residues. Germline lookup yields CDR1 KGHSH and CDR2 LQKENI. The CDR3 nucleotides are TGTGCCAGCTCACGAGAGGGGGGCGGCTATGGCTACACCTTC. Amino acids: CASSREGGGYGYTF.

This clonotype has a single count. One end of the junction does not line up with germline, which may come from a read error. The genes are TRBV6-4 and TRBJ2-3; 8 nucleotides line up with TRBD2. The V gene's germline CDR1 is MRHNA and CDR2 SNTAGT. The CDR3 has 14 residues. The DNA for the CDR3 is TGTACCAGCAGTTTAGCGGGAAGCACAGATACGCAGTATTTT. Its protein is CTSSLAGSTDTQYF.

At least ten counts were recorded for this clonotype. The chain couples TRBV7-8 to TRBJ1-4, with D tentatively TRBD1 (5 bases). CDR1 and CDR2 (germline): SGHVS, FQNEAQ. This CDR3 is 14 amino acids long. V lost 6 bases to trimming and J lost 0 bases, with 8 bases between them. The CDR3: CASSLTATNEKLFF. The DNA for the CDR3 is TGTGCCAGCAGTCTGACAGCAACTAATGAAAAACTGTTTTTT.

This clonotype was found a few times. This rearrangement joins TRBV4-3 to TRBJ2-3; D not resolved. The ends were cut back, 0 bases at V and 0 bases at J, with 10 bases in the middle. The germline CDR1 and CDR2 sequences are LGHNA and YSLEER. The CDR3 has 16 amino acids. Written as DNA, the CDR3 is TGCGCCAGCAGCCAAGATGGGCCCGTCAGCACAGATACGCAGTATTTT. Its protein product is CASSQDGPVSTDTQYF.

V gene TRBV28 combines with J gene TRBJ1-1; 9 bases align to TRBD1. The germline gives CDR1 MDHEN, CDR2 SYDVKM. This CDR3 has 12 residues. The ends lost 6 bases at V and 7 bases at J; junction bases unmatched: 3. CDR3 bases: TGTGCCAGCAGCCAGGGACAGGGTGAAGCTTTCTTT. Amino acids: CASSQGQGEAFF.

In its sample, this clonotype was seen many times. The CDR3 loop reads CAISGQGAGNTIYF. In DNA, the CDR3 is TGTGCCATTAGCGGACAGGGAGCTGGAAACACCATATATTTT. The chain carries TRBV10-3 and TRBJ1-3, with 8 bases lining up with TRBD1. After removal of 9 bases from V and 2 bases from J, the junction contained 6 bases not matched to a gene. Germline CDR1 reads ENHRY; CDR2 reads SYGVKD. This CDR3 region has 14 residues.

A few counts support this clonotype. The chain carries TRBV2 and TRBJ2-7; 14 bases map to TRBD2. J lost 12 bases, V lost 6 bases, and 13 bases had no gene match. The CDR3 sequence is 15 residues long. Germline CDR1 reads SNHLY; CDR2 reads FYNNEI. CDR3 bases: TGTGCCAGCAGCCCTCGGGGGACTAGCGGGAGTGTCCTGTACTTC. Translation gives CASSPRGTSGSVLYF.

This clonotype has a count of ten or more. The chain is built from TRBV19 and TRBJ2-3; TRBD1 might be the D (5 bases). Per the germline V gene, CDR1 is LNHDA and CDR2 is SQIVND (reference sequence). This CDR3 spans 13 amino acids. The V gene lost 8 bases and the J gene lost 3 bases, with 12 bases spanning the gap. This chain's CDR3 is CASGAQGTDTQYF. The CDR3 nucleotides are TGTGCCAGTGGGGCCCAGGGAACAGATACGCAGTATTTT.

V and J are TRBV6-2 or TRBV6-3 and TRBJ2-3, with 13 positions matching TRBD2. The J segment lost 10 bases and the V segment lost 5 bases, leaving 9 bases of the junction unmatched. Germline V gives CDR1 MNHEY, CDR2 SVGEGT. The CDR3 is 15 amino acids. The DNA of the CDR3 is TGTGCCAGCAGTCCGACTAGCGGGAGGTTCGTGGCGCAGTATTTT. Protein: CASSPTSGRFVAQYF.

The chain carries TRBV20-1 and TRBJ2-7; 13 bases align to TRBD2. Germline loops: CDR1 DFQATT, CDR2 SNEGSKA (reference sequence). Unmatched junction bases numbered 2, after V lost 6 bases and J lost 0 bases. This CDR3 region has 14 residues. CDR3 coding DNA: TGCAGTGCGGGACTAGCGGGGAGCTCCTACGAGCAGTACTTC. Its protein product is CSAGLAGSSYEQYF.

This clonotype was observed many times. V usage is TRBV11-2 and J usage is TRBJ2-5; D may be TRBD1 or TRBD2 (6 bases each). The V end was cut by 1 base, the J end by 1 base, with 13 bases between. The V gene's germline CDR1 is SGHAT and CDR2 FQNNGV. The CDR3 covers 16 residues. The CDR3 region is CASSLVGGGLQETQYF. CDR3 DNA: TGTGCCAGCAGCTTAGTAGGAGGGGGTCTCCAAGAGACCCAGTACTTC.

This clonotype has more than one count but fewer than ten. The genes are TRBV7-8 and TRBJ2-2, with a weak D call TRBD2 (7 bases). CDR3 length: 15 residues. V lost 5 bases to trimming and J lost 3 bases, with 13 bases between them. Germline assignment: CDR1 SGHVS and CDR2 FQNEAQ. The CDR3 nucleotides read TGTGCCAGCAGCCGACGGGGGGCTGACACCGGGGAGCTGTTTTTT. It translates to CASSRRGADTGELFF.

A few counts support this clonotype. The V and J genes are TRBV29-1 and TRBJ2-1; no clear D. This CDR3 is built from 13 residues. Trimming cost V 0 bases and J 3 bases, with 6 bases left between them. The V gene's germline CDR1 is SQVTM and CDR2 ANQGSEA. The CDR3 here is CSVEEQIYNEQFF. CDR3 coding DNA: TGCAGCGTTGAAGAACAGATCTACAATGAGCAGTTCTTC.

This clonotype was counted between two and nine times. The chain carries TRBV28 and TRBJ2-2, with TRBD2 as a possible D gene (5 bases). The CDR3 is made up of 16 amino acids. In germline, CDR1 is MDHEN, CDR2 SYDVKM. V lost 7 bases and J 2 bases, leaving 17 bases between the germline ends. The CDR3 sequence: CASITTPGYNTGELFF. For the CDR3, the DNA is TGTGCCAGCATTACCACGCCGGGATATAACACCGGGGAGCTGTTTTTT.

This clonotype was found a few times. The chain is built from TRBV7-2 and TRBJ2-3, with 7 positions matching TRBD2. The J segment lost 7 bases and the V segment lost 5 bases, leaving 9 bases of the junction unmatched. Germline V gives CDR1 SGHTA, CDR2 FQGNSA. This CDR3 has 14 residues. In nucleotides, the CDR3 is TGTGCCAGCAGCCCGCGGGAGAGGGGCTATACGCAGTATTTT. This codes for CASSPRERGYTQYF.

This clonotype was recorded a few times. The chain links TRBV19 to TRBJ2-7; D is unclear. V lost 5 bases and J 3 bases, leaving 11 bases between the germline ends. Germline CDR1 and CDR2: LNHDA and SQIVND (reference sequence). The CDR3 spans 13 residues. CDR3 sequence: CASSEAGYYEQYF. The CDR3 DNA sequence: TGTGCCAGTAGTGAGGCAGGTTACTACGAGCAGTACTTC.

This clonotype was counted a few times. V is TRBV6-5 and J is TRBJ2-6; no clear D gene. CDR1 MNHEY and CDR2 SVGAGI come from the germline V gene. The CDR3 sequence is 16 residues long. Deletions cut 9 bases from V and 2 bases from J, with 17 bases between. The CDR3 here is CASSPYLGTGANVLTF. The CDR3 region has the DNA TGTGCCAGTTCCCCGTACTTAGGGACTGGGGCCAACGTCCTGACTTTC.